Below are 20 T cell receptor beta chains sequenced from a single sample in a study of blood T cell repertoires in COVID-19. This table comes from immunoSEQ multiplex PCR, and its TCRdb copy is limited to in-frame clones, with some not included. The data contain under 70,000 clones, around nine tenths of them singletons. The sequenced sample was PBMCs or T cells enriched from blood (not recorded which). These receptors were collected from a woman aged 40 to 55 who had recovered from COVID-19.

This clone was observed a few times. V gene TRBV10-3 combines with J gene TRBJ2-2; D possibly corresponds to TRBD2 (6 bases). V was cut by 3 bases and J by 0 bases, with 17 bases left in between. The CDR3 sequence is 18 residues long. The germline V gene encodes CDR1 ENHRY and CDR2 SYGVKD. The CDR3 DNA reads as TGTGCCATCAGTGACTCAGCGGGCCCCCCCGCGAACACCGGGGAGCTGTTTTTT. It specifies CAISDSAGPPANTGELFF.

This chain links TRBV10-2 with TRBJ2-7; 7 bases match TRBD2. CDR3 length: 14 amino acids. V was clipped by 7 bases and J by 5 bases; unmatched bases: 11. Germline V CDR1 and CDR2: WSHSY, SAAADI. The CDR3: CASNLGGGNDEQYF. CDR3 bases: TGCGCCAGCAATTTGGGCGGGGGAAACGACGAGCAGTACTTC.

CDR3 in amino acids: CASLRGGGYEQYF. The CDR3 DNA reads TGTGCCAGCCTTCGCGGGGGGGGGTACGAGCAGTACTTC. The J gene is TRBJ2-7, the V gene TRBV2, with 9 bases aligning to TRBD2. Trimming cost V 8 bases and J 4 bases; bases outside gene matches: 6. CDR3 length: 13 amino acids. Germline V gene data show CDR1 as SNHLY and CDR2 as FYNNEI.

The chain recombines TRBV9 with TRBJ1-1, with D maybe TRBD1 (6 bases). Trimming took 0 bases from V and 8 from J, leaving 11 bases between them. This CDR3 is built from 13 residues. CDR1 SGDLS and CDR2 YYNGEE come from the germline V gene. CDR3 residues: CASSVGSRGEAFF. The CDR3 DNA is TGTGCCAGCAGCGTAGGGAGCAGGGGCGAAGCTTTCTTT.

This chain uses TRBV9 with TRBJ2-6, with 7 bases matching TRBD1. V lost 2 bases, J lost 3 bases, and 5 bases stayed unmatched. This CDR3 comprises 16 residues. The germline CDR1 and CDR2 sequences are SGDLS and YYNGEE. The DNA of the CDR3 is TGTGCCAGCAGCGTCGAGACAGGGTATGGGGCCAACGTCCTGACTTTC. It yields the protein CASSVETGYGANVLTF.

The rearrangement links TRBV3-1 (or the pseudogene TRBV3-2) to TRBJ2-3; 8 nucleotides agree with TRBD2. The CDR3 consists of 13 residues. Germline values: CDR1 LGHDT, CDR2 YNNKEL (reference sequence). The J segment lost 3 bases and the V segment lost 8 bases, leaving 4 bases of the junction unmatched. In nucleotides, the CDR3 is TGTGCCAGCCGGGGGGGCTCAACAGATACGCAGTATTTT. Translated: CASRGGSTDTQYF.

This clone was picked up a small number of times. The chain carries TRBV5-8 and TRBJ1-1; TRBD1 is a possible D gene (6 bases). Germline-derived CDR1 and CDR2 are SGHTS and YDEGEE. There are 13 residues in the CDR3. Trimming stripped 5 bases from V and 4 bases from J, with 12 bases between. The CDR3 nucleotides are TGTGCCAGCAGACTACAGGGTGGCACTGAAGCTTTCTTT. The encoded protein is CASRLQGGTEAFF.

The genes are TRBV2 and TRBJ1-2; D remains ambiguous. CDR3 length equals 13 residues. CDR1 and CDR2 from the germline V gene are SNHLY and FYNNEI. Deletions cut 3 bases from V and 2 bases from J, with 7 bases between. CDR3 in DNA: TGTGCCAGCAGTGAGGGCCCCAACTATGGCTACACCTTC. Its translation is CASSEGPNYGYTF.

The chain couples TRBV2 to TRBJ1-5; D is uncertain. This CDR3 contains 14 residues. Germline CDR1 and CDR2: SNHLY and FYNNEI. The V gene lost 8 bases and the J gene lost 0 bases, with 11 bases spanning the gap. CDR3 region: CASRAGFSNQPQHF. The CDR3 region has the DNA TGTGCCAGCCGGGCGGGCTTTAGCAATCAGCCCCAGCATTTT.

About this clone itself: At one end the junction does not follow the germline gene, possibly because of a read error. The V call is TRBV2, the J call TRBJ2-7; TRBD2 might be the D (5 bases). The CDR3 consists of 10 residues. Germline CDR1 is SNHLY and CDR2 is FYNNEI. The CDR3, as DNA: TGTGCCAGCAGTGGGACTTATTTACTCTTC. Residues: CASSGTYLLF.

This clone was counted a single time. This chain connects TRBV7-2 to TRBJ1-1; 7 bases are a match to TRBD1. J gave up 5 bases and V 5 bases, and 5 bases lay outside the gene matches. This CDR3 spans 13 amino acids. Germline V gene sequence: CDR1 SGHTA, CDR2 FQGNSA. CDR3 protein: CASSDRVGTEAFF. The CDR3 region has the DNA TGTGCCAGCAGCGACAGGGTGGGAACTGAAGCTTTCTTT.

This rearrangement joins TRBV5-4 to TRBJ2-5, with 7 bases aligning to TRBD1. Trimming took 9 bases from V and 4 from J; bases not matched to a gene: 12. This CDR3 contains 14 residues. Per germline, CDR1 SGHNT and CDR2 YYREEE (reference sequence). The CDR3 DNA reads TGTGCCACCCTAAAAGACAGGGTTGGAGAGACCCAGTACTTC. Protein sequence: CATLKDRVGETQYF.

The J gene is TRBJ2-5, the V gene TRBV28; TRBD2 might be the D (5 bases). V was shortened by 8 bases and J by 2 bases, with 15 bases between the two germline ends. This CDR3 comprises 14 residues. Germline V CDR1 and CDR2: MDHEN, SYDVKM. The CDR3 is CASLSRGIQETQYF. CDR3 sequence (DNA): TGTGCCAGCCTTTCCCGGGGTATTCAAGAGACCCAGTACTTC.

V gene TRBV27 combines with J gene TRBJ2-7; D is ambiguous. Germline CDR1 is MNHEY and CDR2 is SMNVEV (reference sequence). V was shortened by 3 bases and J by 1 base, with 7 bases between the two germline ends. The CDR3 loop spans 13 amino acids. The CDR3 DNA sequence: TGTGCCAGCAGTTTTAGAGGTTCCTACGAGCAGTACTTC. Protein sequence: CASSFRGSYEQYF.

J is TRBJ1-5 and V is TRBV4-1, with D possibly TRBD1 on 6 matching bases. This CDR3 contains 16 residues. Germline-derived CDR1 and CDR2 are MGHRA and YSYEKL. With 1 base removed from V and 3 bases from J, the gap between germline ends came to 13 bases. CDR3 protein: CASSQGGQFPNQPQHF. The CDR3 DNA reads TGCGCCAGCAGCCAAGGGGGGCAATTCCCCAATCAGCCCCAGCATTTT.

The chain uses TRBV10-3 and TRBJ1-1; 8 bases agree with TRBD1. Germline V gene lookup returns CDR1 ENHRY and CDR2 SYGVKD. Trimming took 6 bases from V and 7 from J; bases not matched to a gene: 10. CDR3 length: 14 residues. The CDR3: CAISSDRGDIEAFF. The CDR3 nucleotides read TGTGCCATCAGCTCAGACAGGGGCGATATTGAAGCTTTCTTT.

This clone has just one count. The CDR3 bases are TGTGCCAGTAGTACGACAACAGGGGGGGACGGCTACACCTTC. It codes for CASSTTTGGDGYTF. The chain has TRBV19 and TRBJ1-2; TRBD1 agrees at 8 bases. With V trimmed by 4 bases and J by 8 bases, 9 bases remained unmatched. The germline gives CDR1 LNHDA, CDR2 SQIVND (reference sequence). This CDR3 comprises 14 residues.

This clone was observed a few times. The CDR3 is CASSSSGVYSYEQYF. The CDR3 coding sequence is TGTGCCAGCAGCTCCAGCGGGGTCTACTCCTACGAGCAGTACTTC. This chain joins TRBV11-2 and TRBJ2-7; 7 bases fit TRBD2. V shed 4 bases and J 0 bases; nucleotides not matched to a gene: 6. The CDR3 extends over 15 amino acids. Per germline, CDR1 SGHAT and CDR2 FQNNGV.

The chain couples TRBV12-3 or TRBV12-4 to TRBJ2-3, with D perhaps TRBD2 (5 bases). V lost 7 bases, J lost 3 bases, and 11 bases lay in between. The CDR3 totals 13 residues. The CDR3 region is CASIPGLTDTQYF. In DNA, the CDR3 is TGTGCCAGCATCCCGGGGTTAACAGATACGCAGTATTTT.

The chain carries TRBV5-1 and TRBJ2-3, with a possible D match to TRBD2 (6 bases). The CDR3 is 17 amino acids. The germline CDR1 and CDR2 sequences are SGHRS and YFSETQ. V was trimmed by 3 bases and J by 5 bases, leaving 22 bases between them. CDR3 amino acids: CASSYLAGAGEEDTQYF. DNA of the CDR3: TGCGCCAGCAGCTACCTCGCCGGAGCGGGTGAAGAAGATACGCAGTATTTT.